This TCR beta chain was sequenced during a study of blood T cell repertoires in COVID-19. In the study overall: The United States, Italy and Spain supplied acute and convalescent COVID-19 samples. PBMCs, B-cell-depleted T cells, or T cells were the source of the cDNA or gDNA that made up the material.

By sample share, this clone is medium-sized. As handled by the study authors: Cell counts per sample came from amplifying reference gene primers. Data came from immunoSEQ multiplex PCR; TCRdb stores just in-frame clones and leaves some out. V, J and clone size are those of that table, while D and trimming were read from the DNA. The sample yields roughly 220,000 clones, 70% to 90% seen once. The CDR3 consists of 15 residues. The germline V gene encodes CDR1 MNHNS and CDR2 SASEGT. V dropped 2 bases and J dropped 6; count of bases not matched to a gene: 1. Sequencing was performed on peripheral blood. This TCR came from a man aged 55-75 years with acute or convalescent COVID-19. V is TRBV6-1 and J is TRBJ2-2; 12 nucleotides align to TRBD2. This CDR3 is CASSELAGGPGELFF. The CDR3 DNA follows: TGTGCCAGCAGTGAACTAGCGGGGGGGCCCGGGGAGCTGTTTTTT.